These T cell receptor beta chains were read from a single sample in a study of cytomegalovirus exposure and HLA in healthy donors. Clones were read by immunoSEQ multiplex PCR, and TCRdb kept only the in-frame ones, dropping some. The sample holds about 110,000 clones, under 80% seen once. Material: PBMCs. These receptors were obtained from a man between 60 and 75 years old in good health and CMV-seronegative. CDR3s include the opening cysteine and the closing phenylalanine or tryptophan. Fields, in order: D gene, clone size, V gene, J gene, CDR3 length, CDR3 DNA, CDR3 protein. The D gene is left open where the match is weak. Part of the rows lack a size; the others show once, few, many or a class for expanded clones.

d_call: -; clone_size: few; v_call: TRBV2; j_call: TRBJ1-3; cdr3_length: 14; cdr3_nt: TGTGCCAGCAGTGACCGGGTCTCTGGAAACACCATATATTTT; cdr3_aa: CASSDRVSGNTIYF
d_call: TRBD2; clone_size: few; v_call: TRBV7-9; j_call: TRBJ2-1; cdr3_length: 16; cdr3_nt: TGTGCCAGCAGCTTAGCGCTAGCGGGGACCTACAATGAGCAGTTCTTC; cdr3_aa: CASSLALAGTYNEQFF
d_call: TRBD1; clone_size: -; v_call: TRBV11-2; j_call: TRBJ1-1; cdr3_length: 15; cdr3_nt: TGTGCCAGCAGCCGAGATACTAGTCAGGGGGCGCTGGCTTTCTTT; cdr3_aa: CASSRDTSQGALAFF
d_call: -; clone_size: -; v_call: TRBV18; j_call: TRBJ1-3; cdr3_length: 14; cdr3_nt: TGTGCCAGCTCAAGCGACAGGCCTGGAAACACCATATATTTT; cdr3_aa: CASSSDRPGNTIYF
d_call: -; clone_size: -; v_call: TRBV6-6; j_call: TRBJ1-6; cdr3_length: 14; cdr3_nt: TGTGCCAGCTGCCGGGACAACAATAATTCACCCCTCCACTTT; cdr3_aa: CASCRDNNNSPLHF
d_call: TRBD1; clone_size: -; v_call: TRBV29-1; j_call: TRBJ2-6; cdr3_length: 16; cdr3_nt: TGCAGCGTTGAAGGACAGGGAGCCTCTGGGGCCAACGTCCTGACTTTC; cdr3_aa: CSVEGQGASGANVLTF
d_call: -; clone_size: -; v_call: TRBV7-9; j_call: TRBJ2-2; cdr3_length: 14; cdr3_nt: TGTGCCAGCAGCCCTGCAGGGTACTCCGGGGAGCTGTTTTTT; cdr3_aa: CASSPAGYSGELFF
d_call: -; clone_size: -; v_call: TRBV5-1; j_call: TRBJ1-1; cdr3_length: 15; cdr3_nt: TGCGCCAGCAGCTTGGATCGTCCGGGTCTCACTGAAGCTTTCTTT; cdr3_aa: CASSLDRPGLTEAFF
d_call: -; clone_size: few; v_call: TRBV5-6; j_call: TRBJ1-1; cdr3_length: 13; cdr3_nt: TGTGCCAGCAGCTTGACGGGGGGGACTGAAGCTTTCTTT; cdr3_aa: CASSLTGGTEAFF
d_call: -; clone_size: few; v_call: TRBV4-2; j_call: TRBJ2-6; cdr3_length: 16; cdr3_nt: TGTGCCAGCAGCCAAGATCGAGCCTCTGGGGCCAACGTCCTGACTTTC; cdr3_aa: CASSQDRASGANVLTF
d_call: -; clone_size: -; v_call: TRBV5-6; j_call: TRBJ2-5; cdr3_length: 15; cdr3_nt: TGTGCCAGCAGCCCTTCCCTAACCCAACAAGAGACCCAGTACTTC; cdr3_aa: CASSPSLTQQETQYF
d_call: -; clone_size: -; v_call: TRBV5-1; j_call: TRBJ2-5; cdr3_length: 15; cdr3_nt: TGCGCCAGCAGGCGATTGGTAGGACAGCAAGAGACCCAGTACTTC; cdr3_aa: CASRRLVGQQETQYF
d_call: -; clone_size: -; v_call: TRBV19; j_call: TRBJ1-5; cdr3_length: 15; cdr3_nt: TGTGCCAGTAGTATAAGGACGGGGAACAATCAGCCCCAGCATTTT; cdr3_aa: CASSIRTGNNQPQHF
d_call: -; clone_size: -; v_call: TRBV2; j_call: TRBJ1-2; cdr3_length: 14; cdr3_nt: TGTGCCAGCTCCGGTGCAGGGAAGGACTATGGCTACACCTTC; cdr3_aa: CASSGAGKDYGYTF
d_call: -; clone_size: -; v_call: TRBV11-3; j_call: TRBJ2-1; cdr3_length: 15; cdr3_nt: TGTGCCAGCAGTTCTCGGGCCAGGGCACAAAGTGAGCAGTTCTTC; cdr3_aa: CASSSRARAQSEQFF
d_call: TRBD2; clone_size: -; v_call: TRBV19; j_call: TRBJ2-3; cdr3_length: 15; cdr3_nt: TGTGCCAGTAGTCTCGAAAGCGGGGGGGCAGATACGCAGTATTTT; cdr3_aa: CASSLESGGADTQYF
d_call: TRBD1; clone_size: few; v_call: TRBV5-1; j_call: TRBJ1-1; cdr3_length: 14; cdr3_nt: TGCGCCAGCAGGCCGGGACAGGGGAACACTGAAGCTTTCTTT; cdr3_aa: CASRPGQGNTEAFF
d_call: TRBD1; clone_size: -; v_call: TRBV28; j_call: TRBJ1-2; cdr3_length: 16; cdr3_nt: TGTGCCAGCGGCTCTCCCAGGGGGCTCCCTAACTATGGCTACACCTTC; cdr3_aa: CASGSPRGLPNYGYTF
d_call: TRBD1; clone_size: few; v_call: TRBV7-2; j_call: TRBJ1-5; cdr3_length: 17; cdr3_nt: TGTGCCAGCAGCTTGACCGGACAGGCGAGGGGACATCAGCCCCAGCATTTT; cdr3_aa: CASSLTGQARGHQPQHF
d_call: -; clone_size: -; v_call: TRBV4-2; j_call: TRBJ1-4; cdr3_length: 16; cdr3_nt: TGTGCCAGCAATACCCGGGGTTTAGGGGGGGATGAAAAACTGTTTTTT; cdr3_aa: CASNTRGLGGDEKLFF
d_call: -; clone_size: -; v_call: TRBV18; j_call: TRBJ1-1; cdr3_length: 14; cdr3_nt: TGTGCCAGCTCTCTAATTGCGGACAAGTCTGAAGCTTTCTTT; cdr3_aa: CASSLIADKSEAFF
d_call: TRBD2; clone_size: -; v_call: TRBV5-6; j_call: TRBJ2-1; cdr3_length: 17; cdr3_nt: TGTGCCAGCAGCTTCCTCCTAGCGGGGAAATCGGTCAGTGAGCAGTTCTTC; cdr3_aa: CASSFLLAGKSVSEQFF
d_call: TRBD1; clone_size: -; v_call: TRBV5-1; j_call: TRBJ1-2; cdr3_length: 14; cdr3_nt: TGCGCCAGCAGCCCACAGGGGCCTCGGGATGGCTACACCTTC; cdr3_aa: CASSPQGPRDGYTF
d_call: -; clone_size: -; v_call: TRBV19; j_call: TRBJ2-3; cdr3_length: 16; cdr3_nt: TGTGCCAGTGCAAGGAGCACAGGGTCGGGGCTAGGTTCGCAGTATTTT; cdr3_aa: CASARSTGSGLGSQYF
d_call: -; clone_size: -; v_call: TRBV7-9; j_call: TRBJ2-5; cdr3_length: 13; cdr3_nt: TGTGCCAGCAGCCGAGCGGATTGGGAGACCCAGTACTTC; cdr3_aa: CASSRADWETQYF
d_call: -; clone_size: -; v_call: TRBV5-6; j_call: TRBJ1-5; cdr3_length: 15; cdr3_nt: TGTGCCAGCAGCTTGTGGGGGCATAGCAATCAGCCCCAGCATTTT; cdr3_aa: CASSLWGHSNQPQHF
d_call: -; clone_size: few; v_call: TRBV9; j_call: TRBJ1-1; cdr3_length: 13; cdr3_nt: TGTGCCAGCAGCGTTGTCGTGAACACTGAAGCTTTCTTT; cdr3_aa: CASSVVVNTEAFF
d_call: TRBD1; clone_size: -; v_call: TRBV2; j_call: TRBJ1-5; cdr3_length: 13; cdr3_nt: TGTGCCAGCAGTGACCCAGGGGGTCAGCCCCAGCATTTT; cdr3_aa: CASSDPGGQPQHF
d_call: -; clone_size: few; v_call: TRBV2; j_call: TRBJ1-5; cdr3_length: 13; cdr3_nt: TGTGCCAGCAGTGAGTCGGGGTTCCAGCCCCAGCATTTT; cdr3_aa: CASSESGFQPQHF
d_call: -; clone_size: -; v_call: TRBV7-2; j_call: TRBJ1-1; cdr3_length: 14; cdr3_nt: TGTGCCAGCAGAAGAACAGGGTCGAACACTGAAGCTTTCTTT; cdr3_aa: CASRRTGSNTEAFF
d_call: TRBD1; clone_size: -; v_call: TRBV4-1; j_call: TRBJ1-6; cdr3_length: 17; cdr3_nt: TGCGCCAGCAGCCGGGCCGGGACAGGTACCTATAATTCACCCCTCCACTTT; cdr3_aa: CASSRAGTGTYNSPLHF
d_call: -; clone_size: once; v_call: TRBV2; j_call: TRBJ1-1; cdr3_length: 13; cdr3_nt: TGTGCCAGCATTGTCCAGGGGACCACTGAAGCTTTCTTT; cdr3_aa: CASIVQGTTEAFF
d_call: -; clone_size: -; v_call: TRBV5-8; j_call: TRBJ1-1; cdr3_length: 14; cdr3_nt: TGTGCCAGCAGCTTGGGACAGCCAAACACTGAAGCTTTCTTT; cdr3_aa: CASSLGQPNTEAFF
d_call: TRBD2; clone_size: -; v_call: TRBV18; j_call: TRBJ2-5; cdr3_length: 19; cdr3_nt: TGTGCCAGCTCGCCCGCAGATTCGGGACTAGCGGGGGATGAGGAGACCCAGTACTTC; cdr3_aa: CASSPADSGLAGDEETQYF
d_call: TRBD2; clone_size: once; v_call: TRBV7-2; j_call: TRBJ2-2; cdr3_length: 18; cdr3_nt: TGTGCCAGCAGCCCACCCTTAGGGCTAGCGGGGAGCACCGGGGAGCTGTTTTTT; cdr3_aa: CASSPPLGLAGSTGELFF
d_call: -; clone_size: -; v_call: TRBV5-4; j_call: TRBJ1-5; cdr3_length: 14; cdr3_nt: TGTGCCAGCAGCTTGGGCGGAGAAGGTCAGCCCCAGCATTTT; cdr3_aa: CASSLGGEGQPQHF
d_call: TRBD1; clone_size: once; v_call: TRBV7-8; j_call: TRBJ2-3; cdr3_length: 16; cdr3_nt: TGTGCCAGCGTCATAACCGGGACAGCTAGCACAGATACGCAGTATTTT; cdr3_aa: CASVITGTASTDTQYF
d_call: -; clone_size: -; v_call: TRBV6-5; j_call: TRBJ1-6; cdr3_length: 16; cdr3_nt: TGTGCCAGCTGTTTCGGGGGGGGGACCTATAATTCACCCCTCCACTTT; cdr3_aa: CASCFGGGTYNSPLHF